These 7 T cell receptor beta chains share one sample of origin, sequenced in a study of T cell responses to AZD1222 COVID-19 vaccine. Here immunoSEQ multiplex PCR was the method, and the copy in TCRdb shows in-frame clones only, minus some. Counted here are some 95,000 clones, 80% to 90% occurring once; the ten biggest clones make up just under 6.5%. The sample consisted of peripheral blood, taken on day 0 of AZD1222 vaccination. The receptors stem from an adult in good health.

Remarks on this clone: Mismatch with germline at one junction end may stem from a read error. Other nucleotide sequences in the sample specify the same CDR3. The chain carries TRBV29-1 and TRBJ2-7; maybe TRBD1 (6 bases). The germline gives CDR1 SQVTM, CDR2 ANQGSEA. The CDR3 is 15 amino acids. CDR3 region: CSVEDPNRAPYEQYF. The CDR3 region has the DNA TGCAGCGTTGAAGATCCAAACAGGGCACCCTACGAGCAATACTTC.

The chain couples TRBV9 to TRBJ2-7; the D gene is possibly TRBD1 (6 bases). Germline-derived CDR1 and CDR2 are SGDLS and YYNGEE. Trimming cost V 3 bases and J 3 bases, with 16 bases left between them. The length of the CDR3 is 15 residues. CDR3 amino acids: CASSGGRGYNYEQYF. DNA for the CDR3: TGTGCCAGCAGCGGGGGGCGAGGATATAACTACGAGCAGTACTTC.

The chain recombines TRBV7-9 with TRBJ2-7; possibly TRBD1 or TRBD2 for D (6 bases each). Germline lookup yields CDR1 SEHNR and CDR2 FQNEAQ (reference sequence). V gave up 3 bases and J gave up 7 bases, with 22 bases separating them. The CDR3 is 16 residues long. CDR3 DNA: TGTGCCAGCAGCTTTAGGGCGGGAAGGGGGTTGGAGGAGCAGTACTTC. The encoded protein is CASSFRAGRGLEEQYF.

The chain is built from TRBV14 and TRBJ2-1; 11 bases match TRBD2. Germline assignment: CDR1 SGHDN and CDR2 FVKESK. The V gene end was trimmed by 4 bases and the J gene end by 4 bases; junction bases not matched to a gene: 3. The CDR3 runs to 15 residues. CDR3 sequence reads: CASSLAGGSYNEQFF. The CDR3 bases are TGTGCCAGCAGCCTAGCGGGGGGGTCGTACAATGAGCAGTTCTTC.

The genes are TRBV7-3 and TRBJ2-7; D may be TRBD2 (6 bases). V was clipped by 5 bases and J by 2 bases, with 16 bases between them. The CDR3 has 15 amino acids. From germline, CDR1 is SGHTA and CDR2 FQGTGA. CDR3 in amino acids: CASSPTGGTAYEQYF. The CDR3 DNA is TGTGCCAGCAGCCCTACGGGCGGGACGGCCTACGAGCAGTACTTC.

The chain combines TRBV20-1 with TRBJ1-6; maybe TRBD1 (5 bases). The CDR3 is 21 amino acids. Looked up from germline, CDR1 is DFQATT and CDR2 is SNEGSKA (reference sequence). V lost 3 bases to trimming and J lost 2 bases, with 29 bases between them. The CDR3, as DNA: TGCAGTGCTAGTAGCAAGGGGCCCTCGAGATGGAATGAGCCCTATAATTCACCCCTCCACTTT. It specifies CSASSKGPSRWNEPYNSPLHF.

The genes are TRBV19 and TRBJ2-7, with 14 bases matching TRBD2. This CDR3 spans 18 amino acids. Trimming at V came to 3 bases and at J to 7 bases, leaving 14 bases not matched to a gene. The germline V gene has CDR1 LNHDA and CDR2 SQIVND (reference sequence). CDR3 loop: CASSMHGLAGGIPGEQYF. CDR3 coding DNA: TGTGCCAGTAGTATGCATGGACTAGCGGGGGGTATCCCTGGGGAGCAGTACTTC.